Sequencing of this TCR beta chain was carried out in a study of T cells in Graves' hyperthyroidism and ophthalmopathy. Absence of ophthalmopathy progression within 18 months defined stable Graves' hyperthyroidism. Diagnosis of hyperthyroidism was new in patients aged 18 to 65, and its duration was under 2 months. Pregnant or lactating patients were excluded, as were those with uncontrolled infection or other autoimmune disease. Diagnosis rested on symptoms, serum thyroxine and TRAb, thyroid ultrasound, and orbital computed tomography. This clonotype was counted at least ten times. The junction does not match germline at one end; this may be a read error. The CDR3 contains 11 residues. The V gene's germline CDR1 is SGHRS and CDR2 YFSETQ. Amplified regions were TCR beta CDR3 sequences from RNA transcripts. A first-round RT-PCR of the TCR CDR3 used the HTBI primer set. TCRdb re-derived calls from the multiplex PCR reads in MiXCR, one entry per CDR3 protein. The repertoire holds about 560,000 distinct CDR3 sequences, with 12% to 15% as singletons.

The gene calls are TRBV5-1 and TRBJ2-2; D unclear. The TCR was taken from a woman aged 40 to 50 with Graves' hyperthyroidism. The sequencing input was blood. Here the CDR3 reads CASSQAGELFF. Here the CDR3 DNA reads TGTGCCAGCAGCCAAGCCGGGGAGCTGTTTTTT. Drawing the rest from reference TRBV5-1 and TRBJ2-2, the complete variable domain is KAGVTQTPRYLIKTRGQQVTLSCSPISGHRSVSWYQQTPGQGLQFLFEYFSETQRNKGNFPGRFSGRQFSNSRSEMNVSTLELGDSALYLCASSQAGELFFGEGSRLTVL.